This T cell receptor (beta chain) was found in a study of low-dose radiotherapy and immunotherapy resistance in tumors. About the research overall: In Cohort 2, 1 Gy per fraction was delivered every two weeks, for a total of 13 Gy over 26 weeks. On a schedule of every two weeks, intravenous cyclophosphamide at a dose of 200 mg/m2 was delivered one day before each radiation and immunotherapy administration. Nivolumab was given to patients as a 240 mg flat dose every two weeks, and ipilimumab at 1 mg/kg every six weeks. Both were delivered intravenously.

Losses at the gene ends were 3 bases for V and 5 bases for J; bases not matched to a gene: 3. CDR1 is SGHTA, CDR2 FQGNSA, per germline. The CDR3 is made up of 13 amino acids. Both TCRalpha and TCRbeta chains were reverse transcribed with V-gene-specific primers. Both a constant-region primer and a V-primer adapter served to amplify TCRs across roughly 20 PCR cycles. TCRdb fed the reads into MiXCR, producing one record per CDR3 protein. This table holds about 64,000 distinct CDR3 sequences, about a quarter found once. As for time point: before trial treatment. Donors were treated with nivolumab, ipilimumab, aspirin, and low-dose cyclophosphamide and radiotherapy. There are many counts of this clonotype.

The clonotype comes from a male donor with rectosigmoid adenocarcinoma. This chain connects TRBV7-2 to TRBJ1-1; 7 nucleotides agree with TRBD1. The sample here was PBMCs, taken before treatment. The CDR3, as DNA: TGTGCCAGCAGCTTTCGACAGGGAACTGAAGCTTTCTTT. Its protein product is CASSFRQGTEAFF.